Following are 6 T cell receptor beta chains from one sample sequenced in a study of glioma-infiltrating T cells after dendritic cell vaccination. Method: immunoSEQ multiplex PCR; TCRdb's copy keeps in-frame clones and lacks some. The data show tens of thousands of clones, around 84% seen once. The time point: after dendritic cell vaccination, including at tumor progression/relapse. Sequencing was performed on blood, taken after dendritic cell vaccination. The origin of the receptors is a human donor with glioblastoma.

J is TRBJ2-1 and V is TRBV19; D ambiguous. This CDR3 spans 13 amino acids. In germline, CDR1 is LNHDA, CDR2 SQIVND (reference sequence). Trimming cost V 0 bases and J 8 bases, with 8 bases left between them. The CDR3 DNA is TGTGCCAGTAGTATAGATCGCGCGTATGAGCAGTTCTTC. Translation: CASSIDRAYEQFF. The variable domain in full, with the rest retrieved from reference TRBV19 and TRBJ2-1, is DGGITQSPKYLFRKEGQNVTLSCEQNLNHDAMYWYRQDPGQGLRLIYYSQIVNDFQKGDIAEGYSVSREKKESFPLTVTSAQKNPTAFYLCASSIDRAYEQFFGPGTRLTVL.

The genes are TRBV5-1 and TRBJ2-1; 8 bases fit TRBD1. The V gene's germline CDR1 is SGHRS and CDR2 YFSETQ. With V trimmed by 0 bases and J by 5 bases, 4 bases remained unmatched. The CDR3 totals 15 residues. The CDR3, as DNA: TGCGCCAGCAGCTTGGCGGGACAGGAACACAATGAGCAGTTCTTC. Translation: CASSLAGQEHNEQFF.

This clone was seen once. The rearrangement joins TRBV28 to TRBJ1-1; 9 nucleotides line up with TRBD1. Germline CDR1 and CDR2: MDHEN and SYDVKM. The CDR3 is 19 amino acids. V dropped 1 base and J dropped 0; count of bases not matched to a gene: 12. This chain's CDR3 is CASSLSGTGSVIMNTEAFF. CDR3 nucleotides: TGTGCCAGCAGTTTATCCGGGACAGGGAGCGTTATAATGAACACTGAAGCTTTCTTT.

The rearrangement links TRBV5-8 to TRBJ1-1; no clear D. Trimming cost V 0 bases and J 1 base, with 10 bases left between them. Germline CDR1 reads SGHTS; CDR2 reads YDEGEE. This CDR3 has 15 amino acids. Here the CDR3 reads CASSLGPGKNTEAFF. Here the CDR3 DNA reads TGTGCCAGCAGCTTGGGACCGGGGAAGAACACTGAAGCTTTCTTT.

V and J are TRBV11-2 and TRBJ1-4; D unresolved. Germline V gene sequence: CDR1 SGHAT, CDR2 FQNNGV. Trimming took off 1 base at V and 0 bases at J, with 12 bases between the two ends. The CDR3 extends over 17 amino acids. Here the CDR3 reads CASSLGQAGTTNEKLFF. The CDR3 DNA reads TGTGCCAGCAGCTTAGGGCAGGCCGGGACAACTAATGAAAAACTGTTTTTT.

V and J are TRBV7-2 and TRBJ2-7; 10 nucleotides line up with TRBD2. The ends lost 1 base at V and 6 bases at J; junction bases unmatched: 9. This CDR3 region has 16 residues. Looked up from germline, CDR1 is SGHTA and CDR2 is FQGNSA. CDR3: CASSLGSGGAGFEQYF. The CDR3 DNA follows: TGTGCCAGCAGCTTAGGCAGCGGGGGGGCCGGCTTCGAGCAGTACTTC.